These T cell receptor beta chains were read from a single sample in a study of beta chain features in type 1 diabetes. Repertoires were generated with immunoSEQ multiplex PCR, while TCRdb's copy carries only in-frame clones and drops some. The sample yields 550,000 to 850,000 clones, around an eighth seen once. Sequencing was performed on naive CD4+ T cells from blood. These receptors all stem from a man aged 18-30 years with type 1 diabetes. Both conserved end residues are part of each CDR3. The order of the fields is J gene, clone size, V gene, D gene, CDR3 DNA, CDR3 protein. The D gene is left open where the match is weak. Clone size is shown for a subset of rows, as once, few, many or a class of expanded clone.

TRBJ2-1,NA,TRBV5-1,NA,TGCGCCAGCAGCTTGGAGAGATCCTACAATGAGCAGTTCTTC,CASSLERSYNEQFF
TRBJ2-7,few,TRBV4-1,TRBD1,TGCGCCAGCAGCCAAGCCCCGACAGGGGATTACGAGCAGTACTTC,CASSQAPTGDYEQYF
TRBJ1-1,NA,TRBV29-1,NA,TGCAGCGTCCTGGGGACGGTGGGGAACGAAGCTTTCTTT,CSVLGTVGNEAFF
TRBJ2-3,NA,TRBV9,TRBD2,TGTGCCAGCAGCGAGATCGGACTAGCGGGGGGGAAGGATACGCAGTATTTT,CASSEIGLAGGKDTQYF
TRBJ2-7,NA,TRBV4-1,NA,TGCGCCAGCAGCCAAGGCCCCCATGGACGGGGTTCCTCCTACGAGCAGTACTTC,CASSQGPHGRGSSYEQYF
TRBJ1-1,few,TRBV19,TRBD1,TGTGCCAGTAGCCCCGGACAGGTGAACACTGAAGCTTTCTTT,CASSPGQVNTEAFF
TRBJ2-1,few,TRBV29-1,TRBD1,TGCAGCGCAACTGCCCCGACAGGGAAGATCGATGAGCAGTTCTTC,CSATAPTGKIDEQFF
TRBJ2-7,NA,TRBV6-5,TRBD1,TGTGCCAGCAGTTACTCGAGGGACAGGGGGCTCGAGCAGTACTTC,CASSYSRDRGLEQYF
TRBJ2-3,few,TRBV2,TRBD2,TGTGCCAGCAGTGAAACGGCGGGGGGTGCCGTAGATACGCAGTATTTT,CASSETAGGAVDTQYF
TRBJ1-2,NA,TRBV30,NA,TGTGCCTGGAGTGTAGTAGGGGGGCCGTATGGCTACACCTTC,CAWSVVGGPYGYTF
TRBJ2-1,NA,TRBV7-2,NA,TGTGCCAGCACCACGGTTTGGGGGACCTACAATGAGCAGTTCTTC,CASTTVWGTYNEQFF
TRBJ2-5,once,TRBV18,NA,TGTGCCAGCTCACCACAAGGGACCGCGCCGCAAGAGACCCAGTACTTC,CASSPQGTAPQETQYF
TRBJ2-1,NA,TRBV15,TRBD2,TGTGCCACACGAATTTTGGGGCTAGCGGGGTTAAATGAGCAGTTCTTC,CATRILGLAGLNEQFF
TRBJ2-5,NA,TRBV6-1,TRBD2,TGTGCCAGCAGTGTCCAGCGGGGGGCCCAAGAGACCCAGTACTTC,CASSVQRGAQETQYF
TRBJ1-2,NA,TRBV15,TRBD1,TGTGCCACCAGCAGAGATATGGGACAGGGACGTAATGGCTACACCTTC,CATSRDMGQGRNGYTF
TRBJ2-2,NA,TRBV6-1,NA,TGTGCCAGCAGTGAATTCGGGGTCTATGGGAACACCGGGGAGCTGTTTTTT,CASSEFGVYGNTGELFF
TRBJ2-1,NA,TRBV4-1,TRBD1,TGCGCCAGCAGCCACCCATCGGGACAGGGTGACAATGAGCAGTTCTTC,CASSHPSGQGDNEQFF
TRBJ2-5,few,TRBV9,NA,TGTGCCAGCAGCGTAGAAAACGCGGGGTTAGAGACCCAGTACTTC,CASSVENAGLETQYF
TRBJ2-1,NA,TRBV25-1,NA,TGTGCCAGCAGTTCCGTAGTGGGGGAGCAGTTCTTC,CASSSVVGEQFF
TRBJ2-1,few,TRBV19,NA,TGTGCCAGTATGAGATCAGGGCTTGGGGTCCATGAGCAGTTCTTC,CASMRSGLGVHEQFF
TRBJ1-6,few,TRBV7-6,NA,TGTGCCAGCAGCCCGGGGATATCGAATTCACCCCTCCACTTT,CASSPGISNSPLHF
TRBJ1-6,NA,TRBV6-5,NA,TGTGCCAGCAGTTACGCAGGGGAAAATTCACCCCTCCACTTT,CASSYAGENSPLHF
TRBJ2-3,NA,TRBV6-5,NA,TGTGCCAGCAGTTCCCCCGAACGACCGGGAACAGATACGCAGTATTTT,CASSSPERPGTDTQYF
TRBJ2-3,once,TRBV11-2,TRBD2,TGTGCCAGCAGCTCCTTAGCGGGGGGGCCAAATACGCAGTATTTT,CASSSLAGGPNTQYF
TRBJ1-1,NA,TRBV7-9,NA,TGTGCCAGCAGCTTAGATGGCTCGGGCACTGAAGCTTTCTTT,CASSLDGSGTEAFF
TRBJ1-2,few,TRBV29-1,NA,TGCAGCGTCGAGGACGGAACGTTGGGCTACACCTTC,CSVEDGTLGYTF
TRBJ1-2,NA,TRBV5-6,TRBD1,TGTGCCAGCAGCTCGGGACAGGGCCCCTATGGCTACACCTTC,CASSSGQGPYGYTF
TRBJ2-1,NA,TRBV9,NA,TGTGCCAGCAGCCCGCAACTTCTAGTGGGGTACAATGAGCAGTTCTTC,CASSPQLLVGYNEQFF
TRBJ1-5,NA,TRBV4-1,NA,TGCGCCAGCAGCCAACAACAGGGCGGACTTCAGCCCCAGCATTTT,CASSQQQGGLQPQHF
TRBJ2-1,NA,TRBV6-1,NA,TGTGCCAGCACCACGGGGGGCCGGGACGATGAGCAGTTCTTC,CASTTGGRDDEQFF
TRBJ1-1,NA,TRBV4-1,NA,TGCGCCAGCAGCTCTCCGGATAGGACGTCGAACACTGAAGCTTTCTTT,CASSSPDRTSNTEAFF
TRBJ1-1,NA,TRBV30,NA,TGTGCCTGGAGTGATGAGGTATGGAACACTGAAGCTTTCTTT,CAWSDEVWNTEAFF
TRBJ2-4,NA,TRBV11-3,NA,TGTGCCAGCAGCGCACAGGAAGCCAAAAACATTCAGTACTTC,CASSAQEAKNIQYF
TRBJ2-4,NA,TRBV28,NA,TGTGCCAGCAGGACTACGGGTGGTCGGGGCATTCAGTACTTC,CASRTTGGRGIQYF
TRBJ2-3,few,TRBV5-4,NA,TGTGCCAGCAGCTTGCCGCAAGATACGCAGTATTTT,CASSLPQDTQYF
TRBJ1-1,NA,TRBV2,NA,TGTGCCAGCAGAGGACTCATGAACACTGAAGCTTTCTTT,CASRGLMNTEAFF
TRBJ1-1,few,TRBV7-2,NA,TGTGCCAGCAGCGCGCGACTTGGGGAAGCTTTCTTT,CASSARLGEAFF
TRBJ2-5,NA,TRBV7-2,NA,TGTGCCAGCAGCTCACCCACCGGGAGAGAGACCCAGTACTTC,CASSSPTGRETQYF
TRBJ2-1,few,TRBV12-5,TRBD2,TGTGCTAGTGGTTTGGCCCCAAAAGACCAGCGGGGAACTGACAATGAGCAGTTCTTC,CASGLAPKDQRGTDNEQFF
TRBJ1-1,few,TRBV30,NA,TGTGCCTGGAGCGCCGCCGAGGGATGGTCGAACACTGAAGCTTTCTTT,CAWSAAEGWSNTEAFF
TRBJ2-7,few,TRBV5-1,TRBD2,TGCGCCAGCAGCCCCGGGACTAGCGGGGTCCTCTCCTACGAGCAGTACTTC,CASSPGTSGVLSYEQYF
TRBJ2-3,NA,TRBV7-9,NA,TGTGCCAGCAGCGCGGTTGGAGATACGCAGTATTTT,CASSAVGDTQYF
TRBJ1-2,NA,TRBV18,NA,TGTGCCAGCTCACCAACACCCCTCGGCAGGGGTATGCATGGCTACACCTTC,CASSPTPLGRGMHGYTF
TRBJ2-7,NA,TRBV9,NA,TGTGCCAGCAGCGTACAGGGTTTGGCCTACGAGCAGTACTTC,CASSVQGLAYEQYF
TRBJ2-7,few,TRBV4-1,TRBD1,TGCGCCAGCAGCCAAGCGGGGACAGGAGGACTCCACGAGCAGTACTTC,CASSQAGTGGLHEQYF
TRBJ2-5,NA,TRBV6-1,NA,TGTGCCAGCAGTGATTCAGGGAGAGAGACCCAGTACTTC,CASSDSGRETQYF
TRBJ2-5,NA,TRBV11-3,TRBD1,TGTGCCAGCAGCTTAGGTGGGACAGCAGAGACCCAGTACTTC,CASSLGGTAETQYF
TRBJ1-1,NA,TRBV4-1,TRBD1,TGCGCCAGCAGCCAATCCGGGGGGCAGGGGGGCACTGAAGCTTTCTTT,CASSQSGGQGGTEAFF